The present entry profiles one T cell receptor beta chain with its context. What it recognizes is unknown. This sample stems from a study of beta chain features in type 1 diabetes. Overall study results and limits: The study found fewer insertions and more deletions at VDJ junctions in type 1 diabetes patients. TCRB rearrangement may or may not be influenced by HLA type; here this remained unresolved. Type 1 diabetes patients had TCRB CDR3s that were shorter (moderately but significantly so) in all four CD4+ subsets.

The single heparinised draw taken from each donor contained 90 to 150 mL of blood on average. The investigators reverse transcribed all of the isolated RNA, so they sequenced expressed TCRB transcripts. Sequencing used immunoSEQ multiplex PCR; TCRdb keeps in-frame clones, though not all of them. Among 250,000 or so clones listed, approximately 14% were seen once. Material for sequencing was naive CD4+ T cells from blood. This sequence was found in a man aged 30-40 years with type 1 diabetes.

CDR3 region: CASSLGFPGANVLTF. The CDR3 region has the DNA TGTGCCAGCAGCTTGGGCTTTCCTGGGGCCAACGTCCTGACTTTC. The chain carries TRBV7-2 and TRBJ2-6; D is unresolved. CDR1 and CDR2 from the germline V gene are SGHTA and FQGNSA. Trimming took 3 bases from V and 2 from J, leaving 8 bases between them. The CDR3 contains 15 residues.